Listed below are T cell receptor beta chains from one sample, sequenced in a study of shared clonotypes between healthy human individuals. Clones were sequenced by immunoSEQ multiplex PCR, and TCRdb holds only the in-frame ones, with some missing. Of millions of clones detected, more than 85% appear once; the ten largest clones hold around 0.4%. Sequencing used naive CD4+ T cells from PBMCs. The receptors were gathered from a man aged 18 to 30 in good health. Some clones in this sample may be carry-over from other donors' samples. The CDR3 runs from the conserved cysteine through the conserved F or W. Fields, in order: CDR3 protein, CDR3 DNA, J gene, clone size, V gene, D gene. A D gene is named only where the DNA matches it firmly. Rows may omit the clone size; those that give it use once, few, many or a size class.

cdr3_aa: CSVGNTGLGELFF; cdr3_nt: TGCAGCGTTGGGAACACGGGGCTCGGGGAGCTGTTTTTT; j_call: TRBJ2-2; clone_size: -; v_call: TRBV29-1; d_call: -
cdr3_aa: CASSKTGPDNEQFF; cdr3_nt: TGTGCCAGCAGCAAAACAGGGCCCGACAATGAGCAGTTCTTC; j_call: TRBJ2-1; clone_size: once; v_call: TRBV7-9; d_call: -
cdr3_aa: CASSPGGEGNYNEQFF; cdr3_nt: TGTGCCAGCAGCCCGGGGGGAGAGGGGAACTACAATGAGCAGTTCTTC; j_call: TRBJ2-1; clone_size: -; v_call: TRBV5-4; d_call: TRBD2
cdr3_aa: CAGATSGTSTDTQYF; cdr3_nt: TGTGCCGGGGCGACTAGCGGGACGAGCACAGATACGCAGTATTTT; j_call: TRBJ2-3; clone_size: -; v_call: TRBV18; d_call: TRBD2
cdr3_aa: CASSLAAGRGAGYTF; cdr3_nt: TGTGCCAGCAGTTTGGCGGCCGGTCGGGGAGCCGGCTACACCTTC; j_call: TRBJ1-2; clone_size: -; v_call: TRBV28; d_call: -
cdr3_aa: CASSLHQSGNTIYF; cdr3_nt: TGTGCCAGCAGTTTACATCAGTCTGGAAACACCATATATTTT; j_call: TRBJ1-3; clone_size: -; v_call: TRBV28; d_call: -
cdr3_aa: CASSLVGGLGELFF; cdr3_nt: TGTGCCAGCAGCTTAGTAGGGGGTTTAGGGGAGCTGTTTTTT; j_call: TRBJ2-2; clone_size: once; v_call: TRBV7-8; d_call: -
cdr3_aa: CASSLSGIGNEQFF; cdr3_nt: TGTGCCAGCAGTTTATCCGGGATCGGCAATGAGCAGTTCTTC; j_call: TRBJ2-1; clone_size: -; v_call: TRBV28; d_call: -
cdr3_aa: CASSVLTGHTEAFF; cdr3_nt: TGTGCCAGCAGCGTACTGACAGGGCACACTGAAGCTTTCTTT; j_call: TRBJ1-1; clone_size: -; v_call: TRBV7-8; d_call: TRBD1
cdr3_aa: CASSRMRLGREASYEQYF; cdr3_nt: TGCGCCAGCAGCCGAATGCGCTTGGGGCGGGAGGCCTCCTACGAGCAGTACTTC; j_call: TRBJ2-7; clone_size: -; v_call: TRBV5-1; d_call: TRBD2
cdr3_aa: CASSIGERTRLTDTQYF; cdr3_nt: TGTGCCAGTAGTATCGGGGAGCGGACCCGCCTCACAGATACGCAGTATTTT; j_call: TRBJ2-3; clone_size: -; v_call: TRBV19; d_call: -
cdr3_aa: CATSRGGSTIAKNIQYF; cdr3_nt: TGTGCCACCAGCAGAGGTGGTAGCACTATAGCCAAAAACATTCAGTACTTC; j_call: TRBJ2-4; clone_size: once; v_call: TRBV15; d_call: -
cdr3_aa: CASSRTGGGNEAFF; cdr3_nt: TGTGCCAGCAGTCGAACAGGGGGCGGAAATGAAGCTTTCTTT; j_call: TRBJ1-1; clone_size: -; v_call: TRBV6-6; d_call: TRBD1
cdr3_aa: CASSWSNPFDEQFF; cdr3_nt: TGTGCCAGCAGCTGGAGCAATCCCTTTGATGAGCAGTTCTTC; j_call: TRBJ2-1; clone_size: once; v_call: TRBV7-9; d_call: -
cdr3_aa: CASLRGKTYEQYF; cdr3_nt: TGTGCCAGCTTGCGCGGAAAAACCTACGAGCAGTACTTC; j_call: TRBJ2-7; clone_size: -; v_call: TRBV5-6; d_call: -
cdr3_aa: CASSLTVPQETQYF; cdr3_nt: TGTGCCAGCAGCTTGACAGTCCCCCAAGAGACCCAGTACTTC; j_call: TRBJ2-5; clone_size: -; v_call: TRBV11-2; d_call: -
cdr3_aa: CASSEATGLAGETQYF; cdr3_nt: TGTGCCAGCAGTGAAGCGACAGGACTAGCGGGAGAGACCCAGTACTTC; j_call: TRBJ2-5; clone_size: -; v_call: TRBV2; d_call: TRBD2
cdr3_aa: CASSIGSSGRGSNVLTF; cdr3_nt: TGTGCCAGTAGTATAGGTTCTAGCGGGAGAGGGTCCAACGTCCTGACTTTC; j_call: TRBJ2-6; clone_size: once; v_call: TRBV19; d_call: TRBD2
cdr3_aa: CASSSPGGLEQYF; cdr3_nt: TGCGCCAGCAGCTCTCCAGGGGGGCTCGAGCAGTACTTC; j_call: TRBJ2-7; clone_size: -; v_call: TRBV5-1; d_call: -
cdr3_aa: CASSLGGNTIYF; cdr3_nt: TGTGCCAGCAGCTTGGGGGGGAACACCATATATTTT; j_call: TRBJ1-3; clone_size: once; v_call: TRBV11-2; d_call: -
cdr3_aa: CAIRDSSTDTQYF; cdr3_nt: TGTGCCATCAGGGACAGTAGCACAGATACGCAGTATTTT; j_call: TRBJ2-3; clone_size: -; v_call: TRBV10-3; d_call: -
cdr3_aa: CASSGQSGNTIYF; cdr3_nt: TGTGCCAGCAGCGGACAGTCTGGAAACACCATATATTTT; j_call: TRBJ1-3; clone_size: once; v_call: TRBV6-5; d_call: -
cdr3_aa: CASSTGQGAPGELFF; cdr3_nt: TGTGCCAGCTCAACCGGACAGGGGGCTCCCGGGGAGCTGTTTTTT; j_call: TRBJ2-2; clone_size: -; v_call: TRBV18; d_call: TRBD1
cdr3_aa: CASSRGGNTEAFF; cdr3_nt: TGCGCCAGCAGCCGCGGAGGGAACACTGAAGCTTTCTTT; j_call: TRBJ1-1; clone_size: -; v_call: TRBV5-1; d_call: -
cdr3_aa: CASSLGRDQSYEQYF; cdr3_nt: TGTGCCAGCAGCTTGGGTCGGGACCAGTCCTACGAGCAGTACTTC; j_call: TRBJ2-7; clone_size: -; v_call: TRBV7-9; d_call: -
cdr3_aa: CASSPRTGVTEAFF; cdr3_nt: TGTGCCAGCTCACCCAGGACAGGGGTAACTGAAGCTTTCTTT; j_call: TRBJ1-1; clone_size: few; v_call: TRBV18; d_call: TRBD1
cdr3_aa: CASSYGAKLFF; cdr3_nt: TGTGCCAGCAGTTACGGGGCGAAGCTGTTTTTT; j_call: TRBJ1-4; clone_size: -; v_call: TRBV6-1; d_call: -
cdr3_aa: CATRIPGETQYF; cdr3_nt: TGTGCCACCCGTATCCCGGGAGAGACCCAGTACTTC; j_call: TRBJ2-5; clone_size: -; v_call: TRBV19; d_call: -
cdr3_aa: CASSQGVGNPYEQYF; cdr3_nt: TGTGCCAGCAGCCAAGGAGTAGGTAACCCCTACGAGCAGTACTTC; j_call: TRBJ2-7; clone_size: -; v_call: TRBV14; d_call: -
cdr3_aa: CASSQGQGSYNEQFF; cdr3_nt: TGTGCCAGCTCACAGGGACAGGGCTCCTACAATGAGCAGTTCTTC; j_call: TRBJ2-1; clone_size: -; v_call: TRBV18; d_call: TRBD1
cdr3_aa: CASSYSGTGGIYGYTF; cdr3_nt: TGTGCCAGCAGTTACTCCGGGACAGGGGGCATCTATGGCTACACCTTC; j_call: TRBJ1-2; clone_size: -; v_call: TRBV6-6; d_call: TRBD1
cdr3_aa: CASSLRRGGTGELFF; cdr3_nt: TGTGCCAGCAGTTTAAGGAGGGGAGGCACCGGGGAGCTGTTTTTT; j_call: TRBJ2-2; clone_size: -; v_call: TRBV28; d_call: -
cdr3_aa: CASSEATGVGVGYTF; cdr3_nt: TGTGCCAGCAGTGAAGCAACAGGGGTAGGGGTGGGCTACACCTTC; j_call: TRBJ1-2; clone_size: -; v_call: TRBV25-1; d_call: TRBD1
cdr3_aa: CASSSEPNQPQHF; cdr3_nt: TGTGCCAGCAGCTCCGAACCGAATCAGCCCCAGCATTTT; j_call: TRBJ1-5; clone_size: -; v_call: TRBV7-3; d_call: -
cdr3_aa: CASSERGDSEAFF; cdr3_nt: TGTGCCAGCAGTGAACGGGGGGACAGTGAAGCTTTCTTT; j_call: TRBJ1-1; clone_size: -; v_call: TRBV2; d_call: TRBD1
cdr3_aa: CASRPWGTSTDTQYF; cdr3_nt: TGTGCCAGCAGACCGTGGGGGACTAGCACAGATACGCAGTATTTT; j_call: TRBJ2-3; clone_size: -; v_call: TRBV27; d_call: -
cdr3_aa: CAWNKMDSQETQYF; cdr3_nt: TGTGCCTGGAATAAGATGGACAGTCAAGAGACCCAGTACTTC; j_call: TRBJ2-5; clone_size: once; v_call: TRBV30; d_call: -
cdr3_aa: CASSLALTEQYF; cdr3_nt: TGTGCCAGCAGCTTAGCGCTGACTGAGCAGTACTTC; j_call: TRBJ2-7; clone_size: -; v_call: TRBV7-9; d_call: -
cdr3_aa: CASSQDSGGSASGPYEQYF; cdr3_nt: TGCGCCAGCAGCCAAGATTCCGGTGGGTCGGCTAGCGGGCCGTACGAGCAGTACTTC; j_call: TRBJ2-7; clone_size: -; v_call: TRBV4-1; d_call: TRBD2
cdr3_aa: CASMDIRRGGGYGYTF; cdr3_nt: TGTGCCAGCATGGACATAAGGAGGGGTGGAGGCTATGGCTACACCTTC; j_call: TRBJ1-2; clone_size: -; v_call: TRBV19; d_call: -
cdr3_aa: CASSLDAGMSDTQYF; cdr3_nt: TGTGCCAGCAGCTTAGATGCCGGGATGTCAGATACGCAGTATTTT; j_call: TRBJ2-3; clone_size: -; v_call: TRBV7-3; d_call: -
cdr3_aa: CAISDMTGTNYGYTF; cdr3_nt: TGTGCCATCAGTGATATGACAGGGACTAACTATGGCTACACCTTC; j_call: TRBJ1-2; clone_size: -; v_call: TRBV10-3; d_call: TRBD1
cdr3_aa: CASSLVGGGSSYNEQFF; cdr3_nt: TGTGCCAGCAGCTTAGTAGGAGGCGGGAGCTCCTACAATGAGCAGTTCTTC; j_call: TRBJ2-1; clone_size: -; v_call: TRBV7-2; d_call: TRBD2